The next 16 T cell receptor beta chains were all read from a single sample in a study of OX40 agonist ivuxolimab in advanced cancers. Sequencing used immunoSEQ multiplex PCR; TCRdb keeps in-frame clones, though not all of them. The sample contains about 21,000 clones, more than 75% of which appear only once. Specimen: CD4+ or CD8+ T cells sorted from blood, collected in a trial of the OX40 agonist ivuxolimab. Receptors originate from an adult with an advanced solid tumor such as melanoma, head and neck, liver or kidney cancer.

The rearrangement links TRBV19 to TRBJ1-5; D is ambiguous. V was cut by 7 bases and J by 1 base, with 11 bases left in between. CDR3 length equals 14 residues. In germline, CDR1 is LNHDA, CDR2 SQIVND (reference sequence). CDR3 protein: CASNRNWSNQPQHF. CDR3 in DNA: TGTGCCAGTAATAGGAATTGGAGCAATCAGCCCCAGCATTTT.

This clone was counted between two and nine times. Here the CDR3 reads CASSYASDNSPLHF. The CDR3 nucleotides are TGTGCCAGCAGTTACGCGTCTGATAATTCACCCCTCCACTTT. The V gene is TRBV6-5, the J gene TRBJ1-6; D remains ambiguous. V lost 2 bases, J lost 5 bases, and 7 bases lay in between. The CDR3 is 14 residues long. Germline CDR1 reads MNHEY; CDR2 reads SVGAGI.

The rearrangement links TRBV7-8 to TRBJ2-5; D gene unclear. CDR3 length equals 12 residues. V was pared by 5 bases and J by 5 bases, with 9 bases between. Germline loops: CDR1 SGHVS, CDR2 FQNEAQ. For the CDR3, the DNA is TGTGCCAGCAGCCCCTCTACGGAGACCCAGTACTTC. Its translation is CASSPSTETQYF.

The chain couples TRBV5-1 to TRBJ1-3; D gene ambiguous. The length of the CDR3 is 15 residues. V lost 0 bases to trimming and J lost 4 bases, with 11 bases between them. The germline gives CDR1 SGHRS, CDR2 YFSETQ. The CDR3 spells CASSLVPVSGNTIYF. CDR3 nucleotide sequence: TGCGCCAGCAGCTTGGTTCCGGTTTCAGGAAACACCATATATTTT.

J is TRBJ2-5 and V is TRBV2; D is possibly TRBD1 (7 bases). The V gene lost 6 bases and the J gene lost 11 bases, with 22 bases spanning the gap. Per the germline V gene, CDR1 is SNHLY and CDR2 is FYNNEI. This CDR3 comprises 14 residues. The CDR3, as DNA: TGTGCCAGCAGGTATCAGGGACAGCCGGGGGAGCAGTACTTC. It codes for CASRYQGQPGEQYF.

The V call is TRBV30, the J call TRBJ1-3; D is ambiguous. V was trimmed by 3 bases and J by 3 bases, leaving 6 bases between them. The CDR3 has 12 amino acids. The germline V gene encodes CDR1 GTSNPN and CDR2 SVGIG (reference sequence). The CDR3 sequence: CAWRWYGNTIYF. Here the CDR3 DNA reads TGTGCCTGGAGGTGGTATGGAAACACCATATATTTT.

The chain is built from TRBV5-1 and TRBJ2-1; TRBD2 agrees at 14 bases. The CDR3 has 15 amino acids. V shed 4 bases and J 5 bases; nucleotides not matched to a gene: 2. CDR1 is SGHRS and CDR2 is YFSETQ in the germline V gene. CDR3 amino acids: CASSMGLAGDNEQFF. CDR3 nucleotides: TGCGCCAGCAGCATGGGACTAGCGGGGGACAATGAGCAGTTCTTC.

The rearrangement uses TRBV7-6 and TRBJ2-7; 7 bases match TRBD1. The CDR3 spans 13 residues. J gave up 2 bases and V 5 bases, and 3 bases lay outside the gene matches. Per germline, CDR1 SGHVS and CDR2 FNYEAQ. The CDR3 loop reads CASSQTGAYEQYF. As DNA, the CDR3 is TGTGCCAGCAGCCAAACAGGGGCCTACGAGCAGTACTTC.

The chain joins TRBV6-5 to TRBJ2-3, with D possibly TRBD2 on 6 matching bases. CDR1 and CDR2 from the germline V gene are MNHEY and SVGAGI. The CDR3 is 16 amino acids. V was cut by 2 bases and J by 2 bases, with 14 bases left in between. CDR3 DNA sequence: TGTGCCAGCAGTTACGTCCCAGGACTACTCACAGATACGCAGTATTTT. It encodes CASSYVPGLLTDTQYF.

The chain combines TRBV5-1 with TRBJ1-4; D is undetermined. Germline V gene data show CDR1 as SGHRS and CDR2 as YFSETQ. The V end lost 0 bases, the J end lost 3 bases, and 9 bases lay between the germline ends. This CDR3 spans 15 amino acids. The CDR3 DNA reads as TGCGCCAGCAGCTTGGAAGAGGGAGCTAATGAAAAACTGTTTTTT. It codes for CASSLEEGANEKLFF.

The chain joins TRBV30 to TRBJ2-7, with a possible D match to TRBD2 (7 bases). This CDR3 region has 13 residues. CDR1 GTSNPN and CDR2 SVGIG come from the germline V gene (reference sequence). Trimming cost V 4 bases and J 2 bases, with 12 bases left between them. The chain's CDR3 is CAWTGGLTYEQYF. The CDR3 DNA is TGTGCCTGGACCGGGGGGCTGACCTACGAGCAGTACTTC.

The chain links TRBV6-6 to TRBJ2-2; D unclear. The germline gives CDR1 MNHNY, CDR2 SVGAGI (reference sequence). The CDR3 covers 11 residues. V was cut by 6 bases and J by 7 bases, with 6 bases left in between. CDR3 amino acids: CASRSGGELFF. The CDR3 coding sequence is TGTGCCAGCAGGTCGGGCGGGGAGCTGTTTTTT.

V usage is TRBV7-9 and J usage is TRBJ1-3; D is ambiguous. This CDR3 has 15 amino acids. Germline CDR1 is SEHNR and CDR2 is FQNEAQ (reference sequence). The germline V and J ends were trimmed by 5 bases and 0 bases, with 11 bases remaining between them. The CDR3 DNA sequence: TGTGCCAGCAGCGCCACCACGAGCTCTGGAAACACCATATATTTT. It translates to CASSATTSSGNTIYF.

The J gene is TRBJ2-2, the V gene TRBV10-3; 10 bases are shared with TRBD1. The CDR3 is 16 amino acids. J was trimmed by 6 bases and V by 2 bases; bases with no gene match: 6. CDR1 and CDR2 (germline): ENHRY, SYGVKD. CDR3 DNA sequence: TGTGCCATCAGTGAGCTGACAGGGGGCGCATCCGGGGAGCTGTTTTTT. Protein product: CAISELTGGASGELFF.

In nucleotides, the CDR3 is TGTGCCAGCAGCTTGAGGGGGCAGGTTTACGAGCAGTACTTC. This codes for CASSLRGQVYEQYF. V usage is TRBV5-4 and J usage is TRBJ2-7, with 7 bases identical to TRBD1. This CDR3 spans 14 amino acids. J gave up 4 bases and V 1 base, and 5 bases lay outside the gene matches. CDR1 SGHNT and CDR2 YYREEE come from the germline V gene (reference sequence).

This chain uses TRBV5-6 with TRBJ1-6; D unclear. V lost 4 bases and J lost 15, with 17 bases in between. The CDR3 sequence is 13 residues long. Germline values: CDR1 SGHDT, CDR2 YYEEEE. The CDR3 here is CASSPRMGNHLHF. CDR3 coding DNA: TGTGCCAGCAGCCCACGTATGGGGAATCACCTCCACTTT.